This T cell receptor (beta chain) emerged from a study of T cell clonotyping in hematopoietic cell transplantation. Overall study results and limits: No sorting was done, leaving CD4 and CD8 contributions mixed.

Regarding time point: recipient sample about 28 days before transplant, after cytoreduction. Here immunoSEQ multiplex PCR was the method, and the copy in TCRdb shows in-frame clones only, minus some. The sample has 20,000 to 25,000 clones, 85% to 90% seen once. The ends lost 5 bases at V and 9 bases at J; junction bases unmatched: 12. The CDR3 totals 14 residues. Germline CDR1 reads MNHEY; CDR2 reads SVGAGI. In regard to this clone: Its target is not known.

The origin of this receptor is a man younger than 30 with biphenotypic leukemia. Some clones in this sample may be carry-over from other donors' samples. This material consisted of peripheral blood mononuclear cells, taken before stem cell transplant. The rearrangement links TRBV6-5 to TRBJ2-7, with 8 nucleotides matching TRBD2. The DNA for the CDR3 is TGTGCCAGCAGTCGCCCTGGGACTAGAGTTCCGCAGTACTTC. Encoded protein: CASSRPGTRVPQYF.